One and the same sample provided the 26 T cell receptor beta chains below, sequenced in a study of tumor-infiltrating lymphocytes in oesophageal squamous cell carcinoma. TCRdb fed the PCR reads into MiXCR, producing one record per CDR3 protein. The repertoire has under 20,000 distinct CDR3 sequences, 50% of them found once; the top ten carry about a sixth. Sample: esophageal tumor tissue. These receptors were obtained from a male donor with esophageal squamous cell carcinoma.

This chain links TRBV25-1 with TRBJ2-6, with D tentatively TRBD1 (6 bases). Germline V CDR1 and CDR2: MGHDK, SYGVNS. There are 14 residues in the CDR3. V was cut by 7 bases and J by 2 bases, with 9 bases left in between. The CDR3 spells CASTNRAGANVLTF. As DNA, the CDR3 is TGTGCCAGCACGAACAGGGCTGGGGCCAACGTCCTGACTTTC. The whole variable domain, remainder taken from reference TRBV25-1 and TRBJ2-6, is EADIYQTPRYLVIGTGKKITLECSQTMGHDKMYWYQQDPGMELHLIHYSYGVNSTEKGDLSSESTVSRIRTEHFPLTLESARPSHTSQYLCASTNRAGANVLTFGAGSRLTVL.

The rearrangement links TRBV7-6 to TRBJ2-3, with 7 nucleotides matching TRBD2. The J segment lost 0 bases and the V segment lost 6 bases, leaving 3 bases of the junction unmatched. This CDR3 spans 14 amino acids. Germline V gene lookup returns CDR1 SGHVS and CDR2 FNYEAQ. The CDR3 DNA follows: TGTGCCAGCAGTAATAGCGGGAGCACAGATACGCAGTATTTT. Translation gives CASSNSGSTDTQYF.

There are many counts of this clonotype. The V and J genes are TRBV10-1 and TRBJ2-3; D possibly corresponds to TRBD1 (6 bases). The ends were cut back, 6 bases at V and 6 bases at J, with 13 bases in the middle. Germline CDR1 and CDR2: WNHNN and SYGVQD (reference sequence). The CDR3 has 13 amino acids. CDR3 loop: CASSGEGVDTQYF. DNA for the CDR3: TGCGCCAGCAGCGGAGAGGGGGTGGATACGCAGTATTTT.

The chain couples TRBV6-1 to TRBJ2-1, with 9 bases matching TRBD2. Trimming removed 2 bases from V and 14 bases from J; junction bases left unmatched: 7. Germline loops: CDR1 MNHNS, CDR2 SASEGT. The CDR3 has 13 residues. CDR3 in DNA: TGTGCCAGCAGTGAACGAAGCGGGAGGACCAAGTTCTTC. Translation: CASSERSGRTKFF.

This chain joins TRBV6-5 and TRBJ2-4, with 7 bases fitting TRBD2. TRBJ2-7 matches the DNA end more closely, so the J call is doubtful. The CDR3 loop spans 15 amino acids. The germline V gene has CDR1 MNHEY and CDR2 SVGAGI. The CDR3 DNA reads as TGTGCCAGCAGTCCCCCGGGCGGGAGCTCCTACGAGCAGTACTTC. It yields the protein CASSPPGGSSYEQYF.

A word on this clonotype: The conserved final phenylalanine or tryptophan is absent from the CDR3, which likely points to a read error. Because the CDR3's place on the DNA is in doubt, the DNA is left out and the CDR3 is given as listed by TCRdb. The chain couples TRBV7-6 to TRBJ2-3; the DNA was not compared with TRBD1, the D call given in the table. Germline V CDR1 and CDR2: SGHVS, FNYEAQ. The CDR3 numbers 17 amino acids, ends counted. The CDR3 here is CASSLFFAGENEQFFGP.

The chain carries TRBV7-3 and TRBJ2-2; D is possibly TRBD1 or TRBD2 (6 bases each). CDR1 SGHTA and CDR2 FQGTGA come from the germline V gene. With 4 bases removed from V and 5 bases from J, the gap between germline ends came to 14 bases. The CDR3 covers 15 residues. Written as DNA, the CDR3 is TGTGCCAGCAGCTCCCAAAGGGGGGTAACCGGGGAGCTGTTTTTT. This encodes CASSSQRGVTGELFF.

The chain links TRBV10-2 to TRBJ2-7; TRBD2 aligns across 10 bases. This CDR3 has 15 amino acids. Germline V lookup: CDR1 WSHSY, CDR2 SAAADI. The V gene end was trimmed by 3 bases and the J gene end by 7 bases; junction bases not matched to a gene: 9. CDR3 in DNA: TGCGCCAGCAGTGACCGGACTAGCGGCTACAATGAGCAGTACTTC. Translating gives CASSDRTSGYNEQYF.

By share of the sample, this clonotype is medium-sized. The rearrangement joins TRBV7-2 to TRBJ1-2, with D possibly TRBD1 on 6 matching bases. The ends were cut back, 8 bases at V and 4 bases at J, with 26 bases in the middle. Germline V gives CDR1 SGHTA, CDR2 FQGNSA. This CDR3 has 17 residues. Here the CDR3 reads CASGSGRGTSFLYGYTF. For the CDR3, the DNA is TGTGCCAGCGGTTCGGGCAGGGGCACTTCATTTCTCTATGGCTACACCTTC.

The chain recombines TRBV5-4 with TRBJ1-2; 12 bases are a match to TRBD1. The germline CDR1 and CDR2 sequences are SGHNT and YYREEE (reference sequence). This CDR3 is built from 15 residues. J gave up 7 bases and V 1 base, and 5 bases lay outside the gene matches. CDR3: CASSLPGQGAFGYTF. The CDR3 region has the DNA TGTGCCAGCAGCTTGCCGGGACAGGGGGCGTTTGGCTACACCTTC.

About this clonotype itself: Because the CDR3's place on the DNA is in doubt, the DNA is left out and the CDR3 is given as listed by TCRdb. V is TRBV7-2 and J is TRBJ1-6; TRBD1, the D gene given by the table, was not confirmed from the DNA. Looked up from germline, CDR1 is SGHTA and CDR2 is FQGNSA. The CDR3 length equals 17 residues, ends included. The CDR3 loop is CASKAGTGGFRDPVLRF.

This clonotype is medium-sized within its sample. This sequence joins TRBV24-1 and TRBJ2-3, with D tentatively TRBD2 (5 bases). Germline V gene data show CDR1 as KGHDR and CDR2 as SFDVKD. The CDR3 has 16 residues. The ends were cut back, 0 bases at V and 4 bases at J, with 13 bases in the middle. The CDR3 nucleotides read TGTGCCACCAGTGATTTGGGCGGGCCCGGAGCAGATACGCAGTATTTT. This gives the protein CATSDLGGPGADTQYF.

This clonotype rates as medium-sized. This chain joins TRBV7-2 and TRBJ2-3, with 7 bases that match TRBD2. Germline trimming cut 5 bases from V and 8 bases from J; bases unmatched to any gene: 16. This CDR3 is 16 amino acids long. Germline loops: CDR1 SGHTA, CDR2 FQGNSA. The CDR3 nucleotides read TGTGCCAGCAGCCGCGTGGGGGGGAGCATTGAGGCTACGCAGTATTTT. It specifies CASSRVGGSIEATQYF.

This clonotype is deemed medium-sized. The chain is built from TRBV24-1 and TRBJ2-1; D not resolved. The CDR3 loop spans 11 amino acids. Germline CDR1 and CDR2: KGHDR and SFDVKD. V lost 4 bases to trimming and J lost 10 bases, with 7 bases between them. The CDR3 sequence: CATSEGSEQFF. DNA for the CDR3: TGTGCCACCAGTGAGGGTAGCGAGCAGTTCTTC.

The chain links TRBV27 to TRBJ2-7, with 7 positions matching TRBD1. Judging by the DNA end, TRBJ2-5 fits better; the J call may be wrong. Germline CDR1 MNHEY, CDR2 SMNVEV (reference sequence). The CDR3 sequence is 14 residues long. CDR3 nucleotide sequence: TGTGCCAGCAGTTTCAGGGGGAGATGGGAGACCCAGTACTTC. It translates to CASSFRGRWETQYF.

In its sample, this clonotype was seen many times. Since a much larger clone is just one base distant, this may be a read error. The rearrangement joins TRBV28 to TRBJ2-7; 8 bases are shared with TRBD2. CDR3 length: 16 amino acids. J gave up 7 bases and V 6 bases, and 17 bases lay outside the gene matches. Per germline, CDR1 MDHEN and CDR2 SYDVKM. CDR3 nucleotides: TGTGCCAGCAGCCTAGGCGGAGCGGGAGCCTACAATGAGCAGTACTTC. Encoded protein: CASSLGGAGAYNEQYF.

Within the sample, this clonotype is large. CDR3 sequence: CAISVSSSGRNTGELFF. The CDR3 DNA is TGTGCCATCAGTGTGTCTTCTAGCGGGAGGAACACCGGGGAGCTGTTTTTT. The chain employs TRBV10-3 and TRBJ2-2; 10 bases agree with TRBD2. The CDR3 sequence is 17 residues long. V trimming: 4 bases; J trimming: 1 base; junction bases outside the gene matches: 6. Germline V gene data show CDR1 as ENHRY and CDR2 as SYGVKD.

On this clonotype: A much more abundant neighbour one base away suggests this may be a read error. This chain joins TRBV28 and TRBJ2-5; D is uncertain. The better agreement between TRBJ2-1 and the DNA end casts doubt on the J call. The CDR3 has 12 residues. The V gene's germline CDR1 is MDHEN and CDR2 SYDVKM. The CDR3 reads CASSFPTYEQFF. The CDR3 DNA sequence: TGTGCCAGCAGTTTCCCGACCTACGAGCAGTTCTTC.

The chain has TRBV7-2 and TRBJ2-3; D may be TRBD2 (6 bases). V was trimmed by 4 bases and J by 7 bases, leaving 15 bases between them. The CDR3 spans 14 residues. Germline V CDR1 and CDR2: SGHTA, FQGNSA. CDR3 bases: TGTGCCAGCAGCTCAGCGGAACTAGCAAATACGCAGTATTTT. Protein sequence: CASSSAELANTQYF.

This clonotype was seen repeatedly, ten times or more. This may come from a read error, since a much larger clone is one base off. The genes are TRBV19 and TRBJ2-3, with a weak D call TRBD2 (5 bases). The CDR3 extends over 13 amino acids. Germline V gene data show CDR1 as LNHDA and CDR2 as SQIVND (reference sequence). Trimming removed 4 bases from V and 14 bases from J, with 19 bases in between. The CDR3 sequence is CASSKRSTGELYF. The CDR3 DNA is TGTGCCAGTAGTAAACGGTCCACCGGGGAGCTGTATTTT.

This clonotype appeared a few times. This chain joins TRBV9 and TRBJ2-7; D possibly corresponds to TRBD2 (7 bases). Near its end, the DNA agrees better with TRBJ2-5, so the J call may be wrong. The CDR3 runs 16 residues. CDR1 and CDR2 from the germline V gene are SGDLS and YYNGEE. The CDR3 loop is CASSSQGGGFQETQYF. The DNA for the CDR3 is TGTGCCAGCAGCTCCCAAGGGGGGGGTTTTCAGGAGACCCAGTACTTC.

Written as DNA, the CDR3 is TGTGCCAGCAGCGGGTACAGGGAAGAGACCCAGTACTTC. This gives the protein CASSGYREETQYF. This chain links TRBV7-2 with TRBJ2-7; tentative D call: TRBD1 (6 bases). TRBJ2-5 explains the end of the DNA better; the J call may be wrong. This CDR3 is 13 amino acids long. CDR1 SGHTA and CDR2 FQGNSA come from the germline V gene.

Concerning this clonotype: Germline and junction disagree at one end, which may indicate a read error. The chain joins TRBV7-6 to TRBJ2-1; D ambiguous. Germline assignment: CDR1 SGHVS and CDR2 FNYEAQ. The length of the CDR3 is 12 residues. The CDR3 DNA reads TGTGCTAGCACCCCCCTGGGGAATGAGCAGTTCTTC. It translates to CASTPLGNEQFF.

This clonotype was recorded only once. J is TRBJ2-3 and V is TRBV7-2; D might be TRBD2 (6 bases). Gene TRBJ2-5 matches the end of the DNA better, so the J call may be wrong. Germline CDR1 SGHTA, CDR2 FQGNSA. This CDR3 is 16 amino acids long. The CDR3 loop is CASSPRTTGGLETQYF. CDR3 sequence (DNA): TGTGCCAGCAGCCCTAGGACTACAGGAGGATTGGAGACCCAGTACTTC.

The chain links TRBV2 to TRBJ2-1, with 7 nucleotides matching TRBD1. CDR3 length equals 14 residues. The V segment lost 5 bases and the J segment 5 bases; nucleotides outside the gene matches: 6. Germline V gene lookup returns CDR1 SNHLY and CDR2 FYNNEI. In DNA, the CDR3 is TGTGCCAGCAGTCAACCGGGACAGCACAATGAGCAGTTCTTC. Translating gives CASSQPGQHNEQFF. Complete variable domain (other parts from reference TRBV2 and TRBJ2-1): EPEVTQTPSHQVTQMGQEVILRCVPISNHLYFYWYRQILGQKVEFLVSFYNNEISEKSEIFDDQFSVERPDGSNFTLKIRSTKLEDSAMYFCASSQPGQHNEQFFGPGTRLTVL.

Ten or more counts support this clonotype. This chain joins TRBV10-2 and TRBJ2-3, with D maybe TRBD2 (6 bases). Germline V gene lookup returns CDR1 WSHSY and CDR2 SAAADI. CDR3 size: 15 residues. V lost 2 bases, J lost 4 bases, and 13 bases lay in between. The CDR3 region is CASSEIGGSADTQYF. The CDR3 nucleotides read TGCGCCAGCAGTGAGATCGGAGGGAGCGCAGATACGCAGTATTTT.